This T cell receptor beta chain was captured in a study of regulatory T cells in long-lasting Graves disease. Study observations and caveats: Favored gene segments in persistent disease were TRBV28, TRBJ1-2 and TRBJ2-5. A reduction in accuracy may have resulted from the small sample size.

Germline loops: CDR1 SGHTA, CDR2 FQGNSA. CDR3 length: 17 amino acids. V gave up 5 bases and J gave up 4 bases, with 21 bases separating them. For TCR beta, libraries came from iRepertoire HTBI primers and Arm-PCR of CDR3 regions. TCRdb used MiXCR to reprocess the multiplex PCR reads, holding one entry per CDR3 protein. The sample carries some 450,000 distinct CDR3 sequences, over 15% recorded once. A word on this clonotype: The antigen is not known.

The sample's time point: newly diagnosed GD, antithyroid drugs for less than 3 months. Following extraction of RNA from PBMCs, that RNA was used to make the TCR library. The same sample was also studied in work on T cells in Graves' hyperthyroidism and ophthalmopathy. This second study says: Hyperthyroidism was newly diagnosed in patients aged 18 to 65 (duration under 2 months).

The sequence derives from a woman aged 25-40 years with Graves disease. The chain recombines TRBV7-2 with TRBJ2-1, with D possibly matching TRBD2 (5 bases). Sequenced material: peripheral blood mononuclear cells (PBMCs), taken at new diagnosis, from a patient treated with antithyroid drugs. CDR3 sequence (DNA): TGTGCCAGCAGCCCCAGCCCTTTGAGGGATTTTTACAATGAGCAGTTCTTC. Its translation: CASSPSPLRDFYNEQFF.